This T cell receptor (beta chain) was sequenced in a study of regulatory T cells in long-lasting Graves disease. CDR1 is MGHDK, CDR2 SYGVNS, per germline. The CDR3 covers 16 residues. V was cut by 3 bases and J by 1 base, with 15 bases left in between. A note on this clonotype: Its antigen is unidentified.

In building TCR beta libraries, iRepertoire HTBI primers were used together with Arm-PCR of CDR3 regions. TCRdb called the multiplex PCR reads again in MiXCR, with one record for every CDR3 protein. The table shows 400,000 to 500,000 distinct CDR3 sequences, with under 25% occurring only once. Time point given: persistent/refractory GD, antithyroid drugs over 5 years with positive TRAb. The authors made the TCR library using RNA they extracted from PBMCs. Guidelines of the American Thyroid Association were used to diagnose Graves' disease. In this cohort, patients came from an endocrinology department located in Xi'an, China. Study outcomes and limitations: There were preferences for TRBV28, TRBJ1-2 and TRBJ2-5 in persistent disease. Thyroid tissue went unstudied; only peripheral blood was examined.

This chain links TRBV25-1 with TRBJ2-5, with a weak D call TRBD1 (6 bases). The source is a female donor with Graves disease. The source was peripheral blood mononuclear cells (PBMCs), collected when the disease was refractory, from a patient treated with antithyroid drugs. The CDR3 protein is CASSDIQGTSQETQYF. CDR3 nucleotide sequence: TGTGCCAGCAGTGATATACAGGGTACTTCCCAAGAGACCCAGTACTTC.